This T cell receptor (beta chain) was recorded in a study of blood T cell repertoires in COVID-19. TCRdb keeps only in-frame clones here, not all; method: immunoSEQ multiplex PCR. Of around 400,000 clones listed, approximately 89% are singletons. This TCR derives from a woman aged 55-75 years with COVID-19, enrolled during active disease. The sequencing input was peripheral blood.

CDR3: CASSPGTGGNQPQHF. In DNA, the CDR3 is TGTGCCAGCAGCCCCGGGACAGGGGGCAATCAGCCCCAGCATTTT. This rearrangement joins TRBV7-2 to TRBJ1-5; 10 nucleotides match TRBD1. V gave up 5 bases and J gave up 2 bases; unmatched junction bases: 3. There are 15 residues in the CDR3. The germline V gene has CDR1 SGHTA and CDR2 FQGNSA.